These 16 T cell receptor beta chains originate from one sample sequenced in a study of cytomegalovirus exposure and HLA in healthy donors. PCR used 60 Vbeta primers and 13 Jbeta primers. Using immunoSEQ multiplex PCR, the repertoire was profiled, and TCRdb retains in-frame clones only, with some absent. This table holds 190,000 or so clones. The sequencing sample was made of PBMCs. These receptors were collected from a boy aged 5-17 years in good health and CMV-seronegative.

J is TRBJ1-4 and V is TRBV4-2; no definite D call. The CDR3 is made up of 16 amino acids. Between the trimmed V and J ends, which lost 6 bases and 4 bases, there was a span of 18 bases. The germline CDR1 and CDR2 sequences are LGHNA and YNFKEQ. CDR3 nucleotide sequence: TGTGCCAGCAGTGGCCCCGCCGGACTCCATAATGAAAAACTGTTTTTT. It is translated as CASSGPAGLHNEKLFF.

This chain connects TRBV5-1 to TRBJ1-1, with D perhaps matching TRBD1 (5 bases). The CDR3 loop spans 12 amino acids. The V gene lost 1 base and the J gene lost 10 bases, with 11 bases spanning the gap. Looked up from germline, CDR1 is SGHRS and CDR2 is YFSETQ. For the CDR3, the DNA is TGCGCCAGCAGCTTGACCGGACACCCAGCTTTCTTT. Translating gives CASSLTGHPAFF.

The chain recombines TRBV7-9 with TRBJ1-4, with TRBD1 matching over 7 bases. Losses at the gene ends were 5 bases for V and 8 bases for J; bases not matched to a gene: 8. This CDR3 contains 14 residues. Germline V gene lookup returns CDR1 SEHNR and CDR2 FQNEAQ (reference sequence). The chain's CDR3 is CASSPGQRGEKLFF. The CDR3 DNA sequence: TGTGCCAGCAGCCCGGGACAGCGAGGGGAAAAACTGTTTTTT.

This sequence joins TRBV9 and TRBJ2-5; D call uncertain. This CDR3 is built from 13 residues. V gave up 3 bases and J gave up 1 base, with 7 bases separating them. The germline V gene encodes CDR1 SGDLS and CDR2 YYNGEE. CDR3 coding DNA: TGTGCCAGCAGCGACAGTGCCCAAGAGACCCAGTACTTC. Amino acids: CASSDSAQETQYF.

A note on this clone: The sample contains more than one DNA sequence encoding this CDR3. The chain combines TRBV5-1 with TRBJ2-5, with 8 bases identical to TRBD2. V gave up 1 base and J gave up 5 bases; unmatched junction bases: 1. Germline-derived CDR1 and CDR2 are SGHRS and YFSETQ. The CDR3 runs 13 residues. DNA for the CDR3: TGCGCCAGCAGCTTGACGGGAGGGGAGACCCAGTACTTC. Translated: CASSLTGGETQYF.

This chain joins TRBV14 and TRBJ2-1; D is possibly TRBD2 (6 bases). The CDR3 is made up of 17 amino acids. Germline V lookup: CDR1 SGHDN, CDR2 FVKESK. The V gene lost 4 bases and the J gene lost 7 bases, with 23 bases spanning the gap. The CDR3 region has the DNA TGTGCCAGCAGCCTGGGGCTGGGACTCGGAGGGGCTAATGAGCAGTTCTTC. The encoded protein is CASSLGLGLGGANEQFF.

This chain uses TRBV11-2 with TRBJ2-6, with 9 bases lining up with TRBD1. Germline V gene data show CDR1 as SGHAT and CDR2 as FQNNGV. This CDR3 region has 19 residues. J was trimmed by 0 bases and V by 3 bases; bases with no gene match: 9. CDR3 protein: CASSFGQGLRTSGANVLTF. DNA of the CDR3: TGTGCCAGCAGCTTTGGACAGGGGCTGAGAACCTCTGGGGCCAACGTCCTGACTTTC.

The chain uses TRBV2 and TRBJ2-1; 7 nucleotides agree with TRBD2. CDR1 and CDR2 (germline): SNHLY, FYNNEI. The CDR3 runs 13 residues. The CDR3 DNA reads TGTGCTACCCCGGGTGGGGGGGGCAATGAGCAGTTCTTC. Amino acid sequence: CATPGGGGNEQFF. The whole variable domain, remainder taken from reference TRBV2 and TRBJ2-1, is EPEVTQTPSHQVTQMGQEVILRCVPISNHLYFYWYRQILGQKVEFLVSFYNNEISEKSEIFDDQFSVERPDGSNFTLKIRSTKLEDSAMYFCATPGGGGNEQFFGPGTRLTVL.

This chain links TRBV5-1 with TRBJ2-1; 13 bases are shared with TRBD2. J gave up 9 bases and V 3 bases, and 6 bases lay outside the gene matches. The CDR3 covers 15 residues. Germline loops: CDR1 SGHRS, CDR2 YFSETQ. For the CDR3, the DNA is TGCGCCAGCAGCTCCACTAGCGGGGGGGCCGGTGAGCAGTTCTTC. Translated, it gives CASSSTSGGAGEQFF. Drawing the rest from reference TRBV5-1 and TRBJ2-1, the complete variable domain is KAGVTQTPRYLIKTRGQQVTLSCSPISGHRSVSWYQQTPGQGLQFLFEYFSETQRNKGNFPGRFSGRQFSNSRSEMNVSTLELGDSALYLCASSSTSGGAGEQFFGPGTRLTVL.

The rearrangement links TRBV6-5 to TRBJ2-3, with TRBD2 matching 8 bases. Trimming took 0 bases from V and 6 from J; bases not matched to a gene: 5. CDR3 length: 15 residues. Germline V CDR1 and CDR2: MNHEY, SVGAGI. CDR3 region: CASSYSMRLADTQYF. The CDR3 nucleotides read TGTGCCAGCAGTTACTCGATGAGACTAGCGGATACGCAGTATTTT.

This chain links TRBV19 with TRBJ1-3; D remains ambiguous. Trimming removed 4 bases from V and 0 bases from J, with 10 bases in between. This CDR3 region has 15 residues. Germline values: CDR1 LNHDA, CDR2 SQIVND (reference sequence). As DNA, the CDR3 is TGTGCCAGTAGTAAGGAGTGGATCTCTGGAAACACCATATATTTT. Protein sequence: CASSKEWISGNTIYF.

The chain is built from TRBV2 and TRBJ1-5, with a weak D call TRBD1 (5 bases). The CDR3 sequence is 14 residues long. In germline, CDR1 is SNHLY, CDR2 FYNNEI. Trimming pared 3 bases from V and 0 bases from J, leaving 6 bases between. The CDR3 spells CASSEGGSNQPQHF. CDR3 in DNA: TGTGCCAGCAGTGAGGGGGGTAGCAATCAGCCCCAGCATTTT.

The chain employs TRBV5-1 and TRBJ1-4, with TRBD1 matching 9 bases. The CDR3 loop spans 15 amino acids. Germline V gives CDR1 SGHRS, CDR2 YFSETQ. After removal of 5 bases from V and 7 bases from J, the junction contained 9 bases not matched to a gene. In DNA form, the CDR3 reads TGCGCCAGCAGTTTAACCGGGACAGGGAGTGAAAAACTGTTTTTT. It specifies CASSLTGTGSEKLFF.

CDR3 in DNA: TGTGCCAGCAGCCCCCGGGACGGGAGCTCCTACAATGAGCAGTTCTTC. Translation: CASSPRDGSSYNEQFF. V and J are TRBV7-3 and TRBJ2-1; D possibly corresponds to TRBD2 (6 bases). The V and J ends lost 5 bases and 0 bases respectively, with 14 bases between them. The CDR3 consists of 16 residues. CDR1 and CDR2 from the germline V gene are SGHTA and FQGTGA.

V usage is TRBV6-6 and J usage is TRBJ1-2, with 8 bases identical to TRBD1. The J segment lost 4 bases and the V segment lost 4 bases, leaving 8 bases of the junction unmatched. From germline, CDR1 is MNHNY and CDR2 SVGAGI (reference sequence). This CDR3 is 15 amino acids long. Here the CDR3 reads CASSSTGGGIYGYTF. The CDR3 nucleotides read TGTGCCAGCAGTTCCACAGGGGGGGGAATCTATGGCTACACCTTC.

The rearrangement uses TRBV5-1 and TRBJ2-1, with 9 bases that match TRBD1. The germline V gene encodes CDR1 SGHRS and CDR2 YFSETQ. The V gene end was trimmed by 2 bases and the J gene end by 7 bases; junction bases not matched to a gene: 1. The CDR3 extends over 13 amino acids. For the CDR3, the DNA is TGCGCCAGCAGCTTCGGACAGGGGAATGAGCAGTTCTTC. It yields the protein CASSFGQGNEQFF.